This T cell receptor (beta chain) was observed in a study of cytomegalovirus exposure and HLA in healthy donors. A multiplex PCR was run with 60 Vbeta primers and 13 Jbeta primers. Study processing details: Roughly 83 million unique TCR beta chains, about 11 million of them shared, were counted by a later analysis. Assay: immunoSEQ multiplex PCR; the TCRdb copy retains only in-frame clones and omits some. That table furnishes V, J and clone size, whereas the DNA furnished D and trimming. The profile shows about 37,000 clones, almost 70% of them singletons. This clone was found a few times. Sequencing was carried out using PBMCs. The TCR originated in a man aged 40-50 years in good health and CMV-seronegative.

The CDR3 coding sequence is TGTGCCATCAGGACAACTAGCGGGGGGTACACAGATACGCAGTATTTT. Amino acid sequence: CAIRTTSGGYTDTQYF. The chain is built from TRBV10-3 and TRBJ2-3, with TRBD2 identical over 12 bases. Per the germline V gene, CDR1 is ENHRY and CDR2 is SYGVKD. There are 16 residues in the CDR3. J gave up 2 bases and V 6 bases, and 6 bases lay outside the gene matches.